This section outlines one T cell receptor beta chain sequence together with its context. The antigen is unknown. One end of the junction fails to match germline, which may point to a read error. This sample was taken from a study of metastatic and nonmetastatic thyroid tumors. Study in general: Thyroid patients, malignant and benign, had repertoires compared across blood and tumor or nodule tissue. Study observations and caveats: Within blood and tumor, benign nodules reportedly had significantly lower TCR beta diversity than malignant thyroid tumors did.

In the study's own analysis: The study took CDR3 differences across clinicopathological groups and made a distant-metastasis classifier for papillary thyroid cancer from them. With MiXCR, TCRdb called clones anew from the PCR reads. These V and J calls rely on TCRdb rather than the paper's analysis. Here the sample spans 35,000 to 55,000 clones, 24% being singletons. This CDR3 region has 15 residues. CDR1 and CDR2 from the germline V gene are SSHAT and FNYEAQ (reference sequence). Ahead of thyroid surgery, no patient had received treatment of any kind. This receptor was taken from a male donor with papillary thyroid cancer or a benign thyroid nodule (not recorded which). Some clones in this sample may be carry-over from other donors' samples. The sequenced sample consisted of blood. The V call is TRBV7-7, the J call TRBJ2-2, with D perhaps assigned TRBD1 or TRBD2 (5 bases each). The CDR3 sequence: CASSSGRAATGELFF. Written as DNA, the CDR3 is TGTGCTAGCAGCTCGGGACGAGCAGCCACCGGGGAGCTGTTTTTT.